A single sample is the source of the 8 T cell receptor beta chains below, sequenced in a study of T cells in localized non-small cell lung cancer. Sequenced by immunoSEQ multiplex PCR; TCRdb stores in-frame clones only, minus some. The data show over 70,000 clones, approximately 91% seen once. The input for sequencing was PBMCs, taken before any cancer treatment. These receptors were collected from a woman between 40 and 69 years old with stage II squamous cell lung carcinoma.

The chain employs TRBV18 and TRBJ2-7; 10 bases match TRBD1. Germline V gene lookup returns CDR1 KGHSH and CDR2 LQKENI. V lost 6 bases to trimming and J lost 2 bases; unmatched junction nucleotides: 4. The CDR3 extends over 14 amino acids. CDR3 in amino acids: CASSHGTGAYEQYF. The DNA for the CDR3 is TGTGCCAGCTCCCACGGGACAGGGGCCTACGAGCAGTACTTC.

The chain is built from TRBV30 and TRBJ1-4; no clear D gene. In germline, CDR1 is GTSNPN, CDR2 SVGIG (reference sequence). The V gene lost 2 bases and the J gene lost 7 bases, with 11 bases spanning the gap. CDR3 size: 13 residues. The CDR3 DNA reads as TGTGCCTGGAGTCTGGGCTTCGGTGAAAAACTGTTTTTT. Its protein is CAWSLGFGEKLFF.

This chain uses TRBV19 with TRBJ1-5, with D maybe TRBD1 (5 bases). The germline CDR1 and CDR2 sequences are LNHDA and SQIVND (reference sequence). This CDR3 is 14 amino acids long. Trimming took off 6 bases at V and 3 bases at J, with 12 bases between the two ends. CDR3 DNA: TGTGCCAGTAGGCGACAGAGGGACAATCAGCCCCAGCATTTT. Translation: CASRRQRDNQPQHF.

The chain uses TRBV5-1 and TRBJ2-1, with a possible D match to TRBD2 (6 bases). This CDR3 spans 13 amino acids. Trimming shortened V by 2 bases and J by 8 bases, and 11 bases separated the two germline ends. The germline V gene encodes CDR1 SGHRS and CDR2 YFSETQ. The CDR3 DNA is TGCGCCAGCAGCTTAGCCAGGGACTATGAGCAGTTCTTC. Amino acids: CASSLARDYEQFF. Based on the CDR3 plus reference TRBV5-1 and TRBJ2-1, the full variable domain is KAGVTQTPRYLIKTRGQQVTLSCSPISGHRSVSWYQQTPGQGLQFLFEYFSETQRNKGNFPGRFSGRQFSNSRSEMNVSTLELGDSALYLCASSLARDYEQFFGPGTRLTVL.

The rearrangement joins TRBV6-1 to TRBJ1-2; D uncertain. The CDR3 has 12 residues. With 7 bases removed from V and 8 bases from J, the gap between germline ends came to 14 bases. The germline CDR1 and CDR2 sequences are MNHNS and SASEGT. The CDR3 region has the DNA TGTGCCAGCATTTCCGGGCGAGGAGGCTACACCTTC. Its translation: CASISGRGGYTF.

The rearrangement uses TRBV28 and TRBJ1-4; 9 bases are shared with TRBD1. V lost 5 bases to trimming and J lost 7 bases; unmatched junction nucleotides: 11. The CDR3 is 16 amino acids. The germline CDR1 and CDR2 sequences are MDHEN and SYDVKM. The CDR3 nucleotides are TGTGCCAGCAGTCCGTATCAGGGACAGGGTTTTGAAAAACTGTTTTTT. The encoded protein is CASSPYQGQGFEKLFF.

The rearrangement links TRBV27 to TRBJ2-3; D is unresolved. Germline CDR1 MNHEY, CDR2 SMNVEV (reference sequence). Trimming stripped 6 bases from V and 2 bases from J, with 9 bases between. The CDR3 has 13 residues. The CDR3 DNA sequence: TGTGCCAGCAGACCCAGTTACACAGATACGCAGTATTTT. It yields the protein CASRPSYTDTQYF.

The V gene is TRBV5-6, the J gene TRBJ2-2, with TRBD2 matching 9 bases. Germline loops: CDR1 SGHDT, CDR2 YYEEEE. J was trimmed by 5 bases and V by 4 bases; bases with no gene match: 6. The CDR3 contains 15 residues. The CDR3 DNA reads as TGTGCCAGCAGCGGCGGGAGGGCCCGAACCGGGGAGCTGTTTTTT. Its translation is CASSGGRARTGELFF.